Presented here are 26 T cell receptor beta chains from one specimen sequenced in a study of control samples from healthy donors and cancer patients. The assay was immunoSEQ multiplex PCR, and TCRdb's table has in-frame clones only and misses some. The table records tens of thousands of clones, roughly nine tenths of them present only once. The material sequenced was blood. These receptors were taken from a woman between 18 and 30 years old in good health.

Concerning this clone itself: Other nucleotide sequences from this sample produce the same CDR3. This chain uses TRBV6-6 with TRBJ2-3, with D unresolved. The CDR3 consists of 13 residues. Between the trimmed V and J ends, which lost 2 bases and 0 bases, there was a span of 3 bases. CDR1 is MNHNY, CDR2 SVGAGI, per germline (reference sequence). CDR3 amino acids: CASSYGSTDTQYF. Here the CDR3 DNA reads TGTGCCAGCAGTTACGGGAGCACAGATACGCAGTATTTT.

V usage is TRBV5-4 and J usage is TRBJ2-7, with TRBD1 matching over 11 bases. The CDR3 consists of 15 residues. Germline V gene data show CDR1 as SGHNT and CDR2 as YYREEE (reference sequence). J lost 4 bases, V lost 3 bases, and 6 bases had no gene match. The CDR3 bases are TGTGCCAGCAGCTGGCCGGACAGGGGGCTTTACGAGCAGTACTTC. This codes for CASSWPDRGLYEQYF. The full variable domain, completed using reference TRBV5-4 and TRBJ2-7, is ETGVTQSPTHLIKTRGQQVTLRCSSQSGHNTVSWYQQALGQGPQFIFQYYREEENGRGNFPPRFSGLQFPNYSSELNVNALELDDSALYLCASSWPDRGLYEQYFGPGTRLTVT.

Remarks on this clone: Other DNA sequences in this specimen translate into the identical CDR3. This chain joins TRBV27 and TRBJ1-1; a weak D match, TRBD1 (5 bases). The CDR3 contains 15 residues. The germline V and J ends were trimmed by 5 bases and 2 bases, with 15 bases remaining between them. Germline V gene sequence: CDR1 MNHEY, CDR2 SMNVEV (reference sequence). This chain's CDR3 is CASSPHGGGNTEAFF. CDR3 DNA: TGTGCCAGCAGTCCCCATGGGGGGGGAAACACTGAAGCTTTCTTT.

The chain couples TRBV18 to TRBJ1-1; D remains ambiguous. Trimming removed 4 bases from V and 0 bases from J, with 6 bases in between. Germline V gene data show CDR1 as KGHSH and CDR2 as LQKENI. The CDR3 is 13 amino acids. The CDR3 is CASSRIMNTEAFF. Here the CDR3 DNA reads TGTGCCAGCTCACGGATAATGAACACTGAAGCTTTCTTT.

The chain links TRBV5-1 to TRBJ1-3; D ambiguous. This CDR3 spans 16 amino acids. Trimming stripped 0 bases from V and 2 bases from J, with 12 bases between. Germline CDR1 and CDR2: SGHRS and YFSETQ. The CDR3 DNA reads TGCGCCAGCAGCTTGGGCAGTGGTTTTACTGGAAACACCATATATTTT. Residues: CASSLGSGFTGNTIYF.

The rearrangement uses TRBV19 and TRBJ1-1; no reliable D call. The CDR3 extends over 13 amino acids. The germline V gene encodes CDR1 LNHDA and CDR2 SQIVND (reference sequence). Between the trimmed V and J ends, which lost 5 bases and 1 base, there was a span of 8 bases. CDR3 sequence: CASSPTRNTEAFF. The DNA for the CDR3 is TGTGCCAGTAGTCCTACACGGAACACTGAAGCTTTCTTT.

In this sample, this clone turned up once. The chain joins TRBV10-2 to TRBJ1-4, with a weak D call TRBD1 (6 bases). Trimming removed 4 bases at V and 10 bases at J, with 22 bases between. In germline, CDR1 is WSHSY, CDR2 SAAADI. The CDR3 has 16 amino acids. CDR3 protein: CASSGGGGIDVGKLFF. The CDR3 bases are TGCGCCAGCAGTGGAGGGGGGGGAATAGACGTTGGAAAACTGTTTTTT.

V is TRBV2 and J is TRBJ1-1; D uncertain. Trimming pared 3 bases from V and 1 base from J, leaving 9 bases between. Germline lookup yields CDR1 SNHLY and CDR2 FYNNEI. This CDR3 has 14 residues. DNA of the CDR3: TGTGCCAGCAGTGACGCGGTAGGGAACACTGAAGCTTTCTTT. Its translation is CASSDAVGNTEAFF.

In this sample, this clone turned up once. This chain connects TRBV27 to TRBJ1-6, with D tentatively TRBD1 (6 bases). Between the trimmed V and J ends, which lost 6 bases and 4 bases, there was a span of 13 bases. The CDR3 sequence is 15 residues long. Germline V gene data show CDR1 as MNHEY and CDR2 as SMNVEV (reference sequence). CDR3: CASREGGLYNSPLHF. DNA for the CDR3: TGTGCCAGCAGAGAGGGGGGCCTATATAATTCACCCCTCCACTTT.

The rearrangement links TRBV9 to TRBJ1-6; D is possibly TRBD1 (6 bases). V was trimmed by 3 bases and J by 1 base, leaving 14 bases between them. CDR3 length equals 17 residues. Germline assignment: CDR1 SGDLS and CDR2 YYNGEE. The CDR3 protein is CASSAVQGISYNSPLHF. CDR3 in DNA: TGTGCCAGCAGCGCGGTTCAGGGGATTTCCTATAATTCACCCCTCCACTTT. Supplemented by reference TRBV9 and TRBJ1-6, the full variable domain reads DSGVTQTPKHLITATGQRVTLRCSPRSGDLSVYWYQQSLDQGLQFLIQYYNGEERAKGNILERFSAQQFPDLHSELNLSSLELGDSALYFCASSAVQGISYNSPLHFGNGTRLTVT.

This chain links TRBV6-5 with TRBJ2-1; D is undetermined. From germline, CDR1 is MNHEY and CDR2 SVGAGI. Trimming cost V 7 bases and J 9 bases, with 13 bases left between them. CDR3 length equals 12 residues. DNA of the CDR3: TGTGCCAGCAATTCGTATTGGGGTGAGCAGTTCTTC. It yields the protein CASNSYWGEQFF.

This clone has only one observation. The CDR3 nucleotides are TGTGCCAGCAGCCAGGGAGACTATGGCTACACCTTC. This gives the protein CASSQGDYGYTF. V and J are TRBV3-1 (or the pseudogene TRBV3-2) and TRBJ1-2; D is undetermined. CDR1 is LGHDT and CDR2 is YNNKEL in the germline V gene (reference sequence). Trimming shortened V by 3 bases and J by 3 bases, and 5 bases separated the two germline ends. CDR3 length equals 12 residues.

The chain employs TRBV20-1 and TRBJ1-4, with D perhaps matching TRBD1 (6 bases). The CDR3 extends over 16 amino acids. Trimming stripped 5 bases from V and 0 bases from J, with 16 bases between. The germline V gene has CDR1 DFQATT and CDR2 SNEGSKA (reference sequence). The CDR3 sequence: CSAGEGGIATNEKLFF. Written as DNA, the CDR3 is TGCAGTGCTGGTGAAGGGGGGATTGCAACTAATGAAAAACTGTTTTTT.

This rearrangement joins TRBV24-1 to TRBJ1-6; the D is unclear. The V end was cut by 3 bases, the J end by 7 bases, with 15 bases between. Germline V gene lookup returns CDR1 KGHDR and CDR2 SFDVKD. CDR3 size: 16 residues. The CDR3 sequence is CATSDGVGGLNSPLHF. Here the CDR3 DNA reads TGTGCCACCAGTGATGGGGTAGGAGGGTTGAATTCACCCCTCCACTTT.

This chain joins TRBV10-2 and TRBJ1-2; perhaps TRBD1 as D (5 bases). Trimming took off 10 bases at V and 4 bases at J, with 16 bases between the two ends. The CDR3 has 13 amino acids. CDR1 is WSHSY and CDR2 is SAAADI in the germline V gene. The chain's CDR3 is CATQGARSYGYTF. CDR3 DNA sequence: TGCGCCACCCAGGGTGCGCGTAGCTATGGCTACACCTTC.

The CDR3 region is CASSARTGNTEAFF. The CDR3, as DNA: TGTGCCAGCAGCGCCCGGACAGGGAACACTGAAGCTTTCTTT. The chain is built from TRBV7-8 and TRBJ1-1; 7 bases agree with TRBD1. The germline V gene encodes CDR1 SGHVS and CDR2 FQNEAQ. The V gene end was trimmed by 5 bases and the J gene end by 1 base; junction bases not matched to a gene: 4. CDR3 length: 14 residues.

The chain combines TRBV6-4 with TRBJ2-1; no definite D call. V was cut by 0 bases and J by 10 bases, with 10 bases left in between. Germline loops: CDR1 MRHNA, CDR2 SNTAGT. CDR3 length equals 13 residues. This CDR3 is CASSDSTVGEQFF. The CDR3 nucleotides read TGTGCCAGCAGTGACTCGACGGTCGGGGAGCAGTTCTTC.

This clone was recorded only once. Here the CDR3 reads CASSPLETGLYGYTF. The CDR3 DNA follows: TGTGCCAGCAGCCCTCTCGAAACCGGTCTCTATGGCTACACCTTC. J is TRBJ1-2 and V is TRBV7-9; no firm D call. The germline V gene has CDR1 SEHNR and CDR2 FQNEAQ (reference sequence). The length of the CDR3 is 15 residues. V shed 5 bases and J shed 4 bases, with 17 bases lying between them.

V and J are TRBV4-1 and TRBJ1-5, with unresolved D. Germline values: CDR1 MGHRA, CDR2 YSYEKL. The CDR3 is made up of 19 amino acids. Trimming shortened V by 4 bases and J by 0 bases, and 22 bases separated the two germline ends. The CDR3 bases are TGCGCCAGCAGCCGGTTTCTGGGCCTCTCAGTTATTAGCAATCAGCCCCAGCATTTT. Translating gives CASSRFLGLSVISNQPQHF.

Points on this clone: Other nucleotide sequences in the sample specify the same CDR3. This chain joins TRBV5-1 and TRBJ1-4; D is uncertain. Germline loops: CDR1 SGHRS, CDR2 YFSETQ. This CDR3 region has 15 residues. V lost 2 bases to trimming and J lost 0 bases, with 8 bases between them. Here the CDR3 reads CASSLGGATNEKLFF. The CDR3 region has the DNA TGCGCCAGCAGCTTAGGCGGTGCAACTAATGAAAAACTGTTTTTT.

The chain employs TRBV23-1 and TRBJ1-2; D is perhaps TRBD1 (5 bases). TRBV23-1 is treated as an ORF (open reading frame) with a function not yet certain. The CDR3 totals 16 residues. V dropped 2 bases and J dropped 4 bases, with 17 bases sitting between them. The CDR3 nucleotides are TGCGCCAGCAGTCAACTCGGACAAGGGACCTGCTATGGCTACACCTTC. Its protein product is CASSQLGQGTCYGYTF.

The J gene is TRBJ2-7, the V gene TRBV19; D may match TRBD1 or TRBD2 (5 bases each). Germline V gene lookup returns CDR1 LNHDA and CDR2 SQIVND (reference sequence). The CDR3 runs to 15 residues. Trimming took 5 bases from V and 2 from J, leaving 16 bases between them. The CDR3 DNA sequence: TGTGCCAGTAGTGAGATCCGGGACCGTCCCTACGAGCAGTACTTC. It is translated as CASSEIRDRPYEQYF.

The rearrangement links TRBV5-1 to TRBJ2-7, with TRBD2 matching 7 bases. Germline V gene data show CDR1 as SGHRS and CDR2 as YFSETQ. The V segment lost 4 bases and the J segment 7 bases; nucleotides outside the gene matches: 17. The CDR3 has 16 amino acids. The CDR3 is CASSPGTTSVPGEQYF. The CDR3 region has the DNA TGCGCCAGCAGCCCCGGTACAACTAGCGTCCCCGGGGAGCAGTACTTC.

This clone was observed a single time. This chain joins TRBV12-3 or TRBV12-4 and TRBJ2-1; D unclear. This CDR3 spans 13 amino acids. V lost 5 bases to trimming and J lost 7 bases, with 12 bases between them. CDR3 sequence: CASSAFRSNEQFF. DNA for the CDR3: TGTGCCAGCAGTGCCTTCAGGAGTAATGAGCAGTTCTTC.

The chain recombines TRBV3-1 (or the pseudogene TRBV3-2) with TRBJ1-1; D not certain. Germline V lookup: CDR1 LGHDT, CDR2 YNNKEL (reference sequence). Trimming pared 2 bases from V and 3 bases from J, leaving 4 bases between. The CDR3 is 12 residues long. The DNA of the CDR3 is TGTGCCAGCAGCCAAAGTGACACTGAAGCTTTCTTT. This codes for CASSQSDTEAFF.

The rearrangement links TRBV27 to TRBJ1-5, with TRBD1 matching 7 bases. V dropped 5 bases and J dropped 5; count of bases not matched to a gene: 6. Germline-derived CDR1 and CDR2 are MNHEY and SMNVEV (reference sequence). The CDR3 extends over 14 amino acids. The CDR3 is CASSTGQLYQPQHF. CDR3 sequence (DNA): TGTGCCAGCAGTACGGGACAGTTATATCAGCCCCAGCATTTT.